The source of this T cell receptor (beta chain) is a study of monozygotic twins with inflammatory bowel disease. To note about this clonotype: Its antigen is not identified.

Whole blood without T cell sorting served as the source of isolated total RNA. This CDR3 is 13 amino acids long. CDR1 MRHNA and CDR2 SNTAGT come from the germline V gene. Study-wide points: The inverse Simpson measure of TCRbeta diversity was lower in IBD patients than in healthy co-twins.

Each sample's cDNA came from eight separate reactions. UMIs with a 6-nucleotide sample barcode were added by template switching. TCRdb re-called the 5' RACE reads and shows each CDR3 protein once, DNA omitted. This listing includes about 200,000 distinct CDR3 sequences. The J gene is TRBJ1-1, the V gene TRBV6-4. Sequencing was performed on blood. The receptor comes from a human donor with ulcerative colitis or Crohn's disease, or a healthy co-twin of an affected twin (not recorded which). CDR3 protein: CASSESVGTEAFF.